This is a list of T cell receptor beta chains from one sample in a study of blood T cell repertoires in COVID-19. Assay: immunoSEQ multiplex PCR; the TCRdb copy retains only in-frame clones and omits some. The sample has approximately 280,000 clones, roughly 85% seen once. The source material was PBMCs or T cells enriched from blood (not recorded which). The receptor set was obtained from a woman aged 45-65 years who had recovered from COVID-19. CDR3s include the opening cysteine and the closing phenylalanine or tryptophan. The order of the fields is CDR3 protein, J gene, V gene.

CASRGGNQPQHF	TRBJ1-5	TRBV19
CASSSRDSPNQPQHF	TRBJ1-5	TRBV5-4
CASSLAARDTDTQYF	TRBJ2-3	TRBV7-6
CASTASPLGNGETQYF	TRBJ2-5	TRBV7-2
CAWSPGGIGELFF	TRBJ2-2	TRBV30
CASSQVDRGEAQPQHF	TRBJ1-5	TRBV4-1
CSVEGRARGSQETQYF	TRBJ2-5	TRBV29-1
CASSIETSGSHSDTQYF	TRBJ2-3	TRBV19
CASSLNSLTDTQYF	TRBJ2-3	TRBV27
CASSRTGDEAFF	TRBJ1-1	TRBV5-6
CASSFPSGRAYYEQYF	TRBJ2-7	TRBV11-2
CASSEALQLRSEKLFF	TRBJ1-4	TRBV6-1
CASSMGQLHEQFF	TRBJ2-1	TRBV7-3
CASSTVLGGYQPQHF	TRBJ1-5	TRBV19